The 11 T cell receptor beta chains in this list originate from one sample, sequenced in a study of CD8 T cells in Susac syndrome. It was with random hexamers that about 0.45 to 1 ug RNA was reverse transcribed. MiXCR, run by TCRdb on the immunoSEQ multiplex PCR reads, gives a single entry per CDR3 protein. The sample records 240,000 or so distinct CDR3 sequences, about 95% being singletons. The sample consisted of CD4+ T cells from PBMCs. The receptors were sampled from a human donor with Susac syndrome.

This clonotype is a singleton in its sample. The V gene is TRBV12-3 or TRBV12-4, the J gene TRBJ2-7; D gene unclear. V was cut by 7 bases and J by 6 bases, with 16 bases left in between. This CDR3 has 13 residues. CDR3 residues: CASTFRIAGEQYF. In DNA form, the CDR3 reads TGTGCCAGCACCTTCCGGATAGCTGGCGAGCAGTACTTC.

This rearrangement joins TRBV2 to TRBJ1-1; D is unresolved. The CDR3 has 11 amino acids. Germline CDR1 reads SNHLY; CDR2 reads FYNNEI. V gave up 10 bases and J gave up 10 bases, with 16 bases separating them. The CDR3 bases are TGTGCCACCGCGTCTGAGGGAAGAGCTTTCTTT. Its translation: CATASEGRAFF. Looking up the rest from reference TRBV2 and TRBJ1-1 gives the full variable domain: EPEVTQTPSHQVTQMGQEVILRCVPISNHLYFYWYRQILGQKVEFLVSFYNNEISEKSEIFDDQFSVERPDGSNFTLKIRSTKLEDSAMYFCATASEGRAFFGQGTRLTVV.

The rearrangement links TRBV4-2 to TRBJ2-3; D is unclear. The CDR3 runs to 16 residues. The V end was cut by 1 base, the J end by 4 bases, with 15 bases between. CDR1 is LGHNA and CDR2 is YNFKEQ in the germline V gene. CDR3: CASSQVAFPASDTQYF. The DNA of the CDR3 is TGTGCCAGCAGCCAAGTTGCTTTTCCCGCTTCAGATACGCAGTATTTT.

This CDR3 is CASSVAAGQGEKLFF. The CDR3 bases are TGTGCCAGCAGCGTAGCTGCAGGGCAAGGTGAAAAACTGTTTTTT. This rearrangement joins TRBV9 to TRBJ1-4, with a possible D match to TRBD1 (5 bases). Trimming cost V 0 bases and J 7 bases, with 13 bases left between them. CDR1 is SGDLS, CDR2 YYNGEE, per germline. This CDR3 region has 15 residues.

This sequence joins TRBV20-1 and TRBJ2-3; D uncertain. V was trimmed by 6 bases and J by 0 bases, leaving 10 bases between them. Germline V lookup: CDR1 DFQATT, CDR2 SNEGSKA (reference sequence). The CDR3 has 13 residues. The CDR3 spells CSAADLSTDTQYF. CDR3 sequence (DNA): TGCAGTGCCGCCGACTTAAGCACAGATACGCAGTATTTT.

The chain combines TRBV20-1 with TRBJ2-2; 7 nucleotides agree with TRBD2. V lost 7 bases and J lost 2; bases outside the gene matches: 7. Germline values: CDR1 DFQATT, CDR2 SNEGSKA (reference sequence). The length of the CDR3 is 14 residues. The CDR3, as DNA: TGCAGTGTCCTAGCGGAGCCAAACACCGGGGAGCTGTTTTTT. Translation gives CSVLAEPNTGELFF.

The chain has TRBV28 and TRBJ2-6, with D perhaps given as TRBD1 or TRBD2 (5 bases each). Germline CDR1 MDHEN, CDR2 SYDVKM. This CDR3 region has 15 residues. V was cut by 7 bases and J by 4 bases, with 14 bases left in between. The CDR3 nucleotides read TGTGCCAGCATGACCGGGGCGGACGGGGCCAACGTCCTGACTTTC. Its protein product is CASMTGADGANVLTF. The full variable domain, its missing parts supplied by reference TRBV28 and TRBJ2-6, is DVKVTQSSRYLVKRTGEKVFLECVQDMDHENMFWYRQDPGLGLRLIYFSYDVKMKEKGDIPEGYSVSREKKERFSLILESASTNQTSMYLCASMTGADGANVLTFGAGSRLTVL.

The chain uses TRBV7-3 and TRBJ2-6, with D uncertain. The V gene lost 4 bases and the J gene lost 0 bases, with 7 bases spanning the gap. CDR1 is SGHTA and CDR2 is FQGTGA in the germline V gene. This CDR3 is built from 15 residues. CDR3 nucleotides: TGTGCCAGCAGCTCCACCTTCTCTGGGGCCAACGTCCTGACTTTC. This codes for CASSSTFSGANVLTF.

Here the CDR3 DNA reads TGTGCCATCAGGCCTAGCGGGAGCACAGATACGCAGTATTTT. Amino acid sequence: CAIRPSGSTDTQYF. The gene calls are TRBV10-3 and TRBJ2-3; 8 bases are shared with TRBD2. V lost 6 bases, J lost 0 bases, and 2 bases stayed unmatched. CDR1 is ENHRY and CDR2 is SYGVKD in the germline V gene. The CDR3 runs 14 residues.

V is TRBV20-1 and J is TRBJ2-5; no definite D call. Germline V gene lookup returns CDR1 DFQATT and CDR2 SNEGSKA (reference sequence). This CDR3 contains 13 residues. Trimming took 3 bases from V and 1 from J, leaving 9 bases between them. CDR3 amino acids: CSASLVSQETQYF. The DNA of the CDR3 is TGCAGTGCTAGTTTGGTATCCCAAGAGACCCAGTACTTC.

The chain uses TRBV12-3 or TRBV12-4 and TRBJ1-1; 9 bases agree with TRBD1. V lost 5 bases and J lost 5; bases outside the gene matches: 15. The CDR3 extends over 17 amino acids. The CDR3 DNA sequence: TGTGCCAGCAGTGCAAGCCCGGGACAGGGCAGGTGGACTGAAGCTTTCTTT. Protein: CASSASPGQGRWTEAFF.